Below, 21 T cell receptor beta chains from the same sample are listed, as sequenced in a study of blood T cell repertoires in COVID-19. TCRdb keeps only in-frame clones here, not all; method: immunoSEQ multiplex PCR. The sample holds 270,000 or so clones, about 89% seen once. Specimen: peripheral blood. All receptors derive from a man aged 35 to 55 with active or convalescent COVID-19.

The chain employs TRBV12-3 or TRBV12-4 and TRBJ1-4; D gene unclear. Trimming cost V 5 bases and J 8 bases, with 9 bases left between them. This CDR3 contains 12 residues. CDR3 nucleotide sequence: TGTGCCAGCAGTCCCCCGGGAGAAAAACTGTTTTTT. Translating gives CASSPPGEKLFF.

This chain links TRBV6-1 with TRBJ2-7; 11 bases map to TRBD2. CDR1 and CDR2 (germline): MNHNS, SASEGT. Germline trimming cut 6 bases from V and 4 bases from J; bases unmatched to any gene: 5. The CDR3 spans 14 residues. The CDR3 spells CASSRLAGWYEQYF. In DNA form, the CDR3 reads TGTGCCAGCAGCCGACTAGCGGGATGGTACGAGCAGTACTTC.

This chain uses TRBV5-5 with TRBJ1-1; D remains unclear. The V gene's germline CDR1 is SGHKS and CDR2 YYEKEE (reference sequence). This CDR3 spans 13 amino acids. V was cut by 2 bases and J by 5 bases, with 10 bases left in between. The CDR3, as DNA: TGTGCCAGCAGCTTAACAGTAAGGACTGAAGCTTTCTTT. This encodes CASSLTVRTEAFF.

The chain is built from TRBV4-1 and TRBJ2-7; 7 bases align to TRBD1. The CDR3 has 14 residues. CDR1 and CDR2 (germline): MGHRA, YSYEKL. V shed 1 base and J 5 bases; nucleotides not matched to a gene: 5. This chain's CDR3 is CASSQGQGNDEQYF. The CDR3, as DNA: TGCGCCAGCAGCCAAGGACAGGGTAACGACGAGCAGTACTTC.

The chain employs TRBV7-6 and TRBJ1-3; D gene uncertain. The V gene's germline CDR1 is SGHVS and CDR2 FNYEAQ. The V gene lost 1 base and the J gene lost 0 bases, with 16 bases spanning the gap. CDR3 length equals 18 residues. The CDR3 DNA reads TGTGCCAGCAGCTTAGATACCGGGTCCGACCGCTCTGGAAACACCATATATTTT. It encodes CASSLDTGSDRSGNTIYF.

V and J are TRBV19 and TRBJ2-7; possibly TRBD1 for D (6 bases). The CDR3 spans 12 residues. In germline, CDR1 is LNHDA, CDR2 SQIVND (reference sequence). With 5 bases removed from V and 3 bases from J, the gap between germline ends came to 8 bases. DNA for the CDR3: TGTGCCAGTAGTGAGACAGGCTACGAGCAGTACTTC. This codes for CASSETGYEQYF.

On this clone: A junction end diverges from the germline sequence, so it may reflect a read error. The V and J genes are TRBV19 and TRBJ1-5; D remains unclear. CDR3 size: 15 residues. Germline-derived CDR1 and CDR2 are LNHDA and SQIVND (reference sequence). The CDR3 nucleotides read TGTGCCAGCAGTACGGGAGCTTATAGCAATCAGCCCCAGCATTTT. It is translated as CASSTGAYSNQPQHF.

In DNA, the CDR3 is TGTGCCAGCAGGACAGGGTCTAGTGTTGAAAAACTGTTTTTT. It codes for CASRTGSSVEKLFF. V usage is TRBV28 and J usage is TRBJ1-4, with 7 bases fitting TRBD1. With V trimmed by 6 bases and J by 7 bases, 8 bases remained unmatched. This CDR3 region has 14 residues. Germline CDR1 reads MDHEN; CDR2 reads SYDVKM.

V usage is TRBV7-9 and J usage is TRBJ1-1, with 11 bases lining up with TRBD1. J gave up 5 bases and V 5 bases, and 7 bases lay outside the gene matches. The CDR3 has 15 amino acids. From germline, CDR1 is SEHNR and CDR2 FQNEAQ (reference sequence). CDR3 sequence reads: CASSPGQGAKTEAFF. For the CDR3, the DNA is TGTGCCAGCAGCCCCGGACAGGGGGCAAAGACTGAAGCTTTCTTT.

This sequence joins TRBV5-1 and TRBJ2-1, with 9 positions matching TRBD1. Germline V gives CDR1 SGHRS, CDR2 YFSETQ. The V gene end was trimmed by 4 bases and the J gene end by 0 bases; junction bases not matched to a gene: 5. The CDR3 has 16 amino acids. For the CDR3, the DNA is TGCGCCAGCAGCACCGGACAGGGGAGCTCCTACAATGAGCAGTTCTTC. The encoded protein is CASSTGQGSSYNEQFF. Full variable domain (remainder filled in from reference TRBV5-1 and TRBJ2-1): KAGVTQTPRYLIKTRGQQVTLSCSPISGHRSVSWYQQTPGQGLQFLFEYFSETQRNKGNFPGRFSGRQFSNSRSEMNVSTLELGDSALYLCASSTGQGSSYNEQFFGPGTRLTVL.

This clone showed up just once. The genes are TRBV5-4 and TRBJ1-2, with 10 bases matching TRBD1. Germline-derived CDR1 and CDR2 are SGHNT and YYREEE (reference sequence). With V trimmed by 3 bases and J by 4 bases, 6 bases remained unmatched. The CDR3 totals 15 residues. The CDR3 region is CASSSGQGNFYGYTF. DNA of the CDR3: TGTGCCAGCAGCTCGGGACAGGGGAATTTCTATGGCTACACCTTC.

V gene TRBV7-9 combines with J gene TRBJ1-1, with TRBD1 as a possible D gene (6 bases). Germline loops: CDR1 SEHNR, CDR2 FQNEAQ (reference sequence). Trimming took 4 bases from V and 4 from J, leaving 13 bases between them. The CDR3 totals 14 residues. The CDR3 loop reads CASSYSQGSTEAFF. CDR3 nucleotide sequence: TGTGCCAGCAGCTACTCACAGGGTAGCACTGAAGCTTTCTTT.

This sequence joins TRBV5-1 and TRBJ2-7; 9 positions agree with TRBD1. The CDR3 runs to 13 residues. The ends lost 3 bases at V and 4 bases at J; junction bases unmatched: 2. Germline V lookup: CDR1 SGHRS, CDR2 YFSETQ. The CDR3 protein is CASSYDRGYEQYF. The CDR3 bases are TGCGCCAGCAGCTACGACAGGGGGTACGAGCAGTACTTC.

This clone was counted only a few times. This chain connects TRBV2 to TRBJ1-4; D ambiguous. The CDR3 is 12 amino acids. Germline values: CDR1 SNHLY, CDR2 FYNNEI. V lost 8 bases and J 8 bases, leaving 12 bases between the germline ends. The CDR3 DNA sequence: TGTGCCAGCGCGGGTTACGGGGAAAAACTGTTTTTT. Its translation: CASAGYGEKLFF.

The chain's CDR3 is CASSLRGGGTEAFF. The CDR3 coding sequence is TGTGCCAGTAGTCTCCGGGGAGGGGGCACTGAAGCTTTCTTT. This rearrangement joins TRBV19 to TRBJ1-1; weak D call: TRBD1 (6 bases). The CDR3 contains 14 residues. Germline CDR1 is LNHDA and CDR2 is SQIVND (reference sequence). V lost 5 bases to trimming and J lost 4 bases, with 14 bases between them.

The chain has TRBV4-1 and TRBJ2-3, with 8 bases fitting TRBD1. CDR3 length equals 16 residues. Looked up from germline, CDR1 is MGHRA and CDR2 is YSYEKL. Losses at the gene ends were 5 bases for V and 4 bases for J; bases not matched to a gene: 11. The CDR3 sequence: CASSMDRVFRADTQYF. The CDR3 region has the DNA TGCGCCAGCAGCATGGACAGGGTTTTTCGGGCAGATACGCAGTATTTT.

This chain joins TRBV5-4 and TRBJ1-5; a weak D match, TRBD1 (6 bases). CDR1 is SGHNT, CDR2 YYREEE, per germline (reference sequence). The CDR3 runs to 13 residues. The ends were cut back, 6 bases at V and 5 bases at J, with 12 bases in the middle. The CDR3 DNA is TGTGCCAGCAAGGTGTGGGGGCATCAGCCCCAGCATTTT. This translates into CASKVWGHQPQHF.

CDR3 sequence: CASSLVTSDGDYEQYF. CDR3 coding DNA: TGTGCCAGCAGCTTAGTTACCTCAGACGGGGACTACGAGCAGTACTTC. The gene calls are TRBV13 and TRBJ2-7, with a weak D call TRBD2 (5 bases). The germline V gene encodes CDR1 PRHDT and CDR2 FYEKMQ (reference sequence). Between the trimmed V and J ends, which lost 1 base and 3 bases, there was a span of 16 bases. The CDR3 extends over 16 amino acids. Based on the CDR3 plus reference TRBV13 and TRBJ2-7, the full variable domain is AAGVIQSPRHLIKEKRETATLKCYPIPRHDTVYWYQQGPGQDPQFLISFYEKMQSDKGSIPDRFSAQQFSDYHSELNMSSLELGDSALYFCASSLVTSDGDYEQYFGPGTRLTVT.

This chain connects TRBV12-3 or TRBV12-4 to TRBJ1-5, with 10 bases identical to TRBD1. This CDR3 has 13 amino acids. V was pared by 5 bases and J by 6 bases, with 1 base of the junction left unmatched. The CDR3 spells CASSGTGVQPQHF. The CDR3, as DNA: TGTGCCAGCAGTGGGACAGGGGTTCAGCCCCAGCATTTT.

The chain employs TRBV27 and TRBJ2-3, with 9 bases identical to TRBD2. This CDR3 comprises 16 residues. Germline V gives CDR1 MNHEY, CDR2 SMNVEV (reference sequence). V was clipped by 2 bases and J by 2 bases; unmatched bases: 5. CDR3 sequence (DNA): TGTGCCAGCAGTTTACACCTAGCGGGGCACACAGATACGCAGTATTTT. Protein sequence: CASSLHLAGHTDTQYF.

The rearrangement joins TRBV3-1 (or the pseudogene TRBV3-2) to TRBJ2-3, with unresolved D. V was trimmed by 6 bases and J by 0 bases, leaving 7 bases between them. The CDR3 spans 13 residues. Germline CDR1 is LGHDT and CDR2 is YNNKEL (reference sequence). CDR3 coding DNA: TGTGCCAGCAGTCGTCCTAGCACAGATACGCAGTATTTT. Amino acid sequence: CASSRPSTDTQYF.